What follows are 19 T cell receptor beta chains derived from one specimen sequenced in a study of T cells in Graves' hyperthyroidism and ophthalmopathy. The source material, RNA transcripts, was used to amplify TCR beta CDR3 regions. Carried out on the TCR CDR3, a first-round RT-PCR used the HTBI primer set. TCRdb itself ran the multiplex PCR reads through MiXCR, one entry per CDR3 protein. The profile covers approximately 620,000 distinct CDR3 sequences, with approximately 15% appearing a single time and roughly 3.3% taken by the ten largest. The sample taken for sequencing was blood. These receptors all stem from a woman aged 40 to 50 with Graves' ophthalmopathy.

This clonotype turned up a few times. CDR3 nucleotides: TGTGCCAGCAGCAAGGGGGCAGCGGGGGGCCTGGATGAGCAGTTCTTC. As protein: CASSKGAAGGLDEQFF. The chain uses TRBV7-6 and TRBJ2-1; 9 bases are a match to TRBD2. J was trimmed by 8 bases and V by 5 bases; bases with no gene match: 13. Per germline, CDR1 SGHVS and CDR2 FNYEAQ. This CDR3 comprises 16 residues.

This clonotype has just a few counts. This CDR3 is CASKRGGPGTGELFF. The DNA for the CDR3 is TGTGCCAGTAAACGCGGAGGGCCGGGCACCGGGGAGCTGTTTTTT. This chain connects TRBV6-2 or TRBV6-3 to TRBJ2-2, with a possible D match to TRBD2 (6 bases). Trimming stripped 9 bases from V and 4 bases from J, with 18 bases between. The CDR3 spans 15 residues. Germline V gene lookup returns CDR1 MNHEY and CDR2 SVGEGT.

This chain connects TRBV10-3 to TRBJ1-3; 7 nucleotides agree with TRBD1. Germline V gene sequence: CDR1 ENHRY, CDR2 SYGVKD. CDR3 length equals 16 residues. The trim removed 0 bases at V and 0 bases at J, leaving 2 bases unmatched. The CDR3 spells CAISESRQGSGNTIYF. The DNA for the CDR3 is TGTGCCATCAGTGAGTCGAGACAGGGCTCTGGAAACACCATATATTTT.

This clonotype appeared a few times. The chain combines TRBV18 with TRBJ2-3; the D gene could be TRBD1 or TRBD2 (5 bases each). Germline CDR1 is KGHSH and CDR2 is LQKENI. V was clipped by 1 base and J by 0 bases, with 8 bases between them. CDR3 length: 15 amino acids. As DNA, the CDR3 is TGTGCCAGCTCACCACGAGGGGTTAGCACAGATACGCAGTATTTT. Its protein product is CASSPRGVSTDTQYF.

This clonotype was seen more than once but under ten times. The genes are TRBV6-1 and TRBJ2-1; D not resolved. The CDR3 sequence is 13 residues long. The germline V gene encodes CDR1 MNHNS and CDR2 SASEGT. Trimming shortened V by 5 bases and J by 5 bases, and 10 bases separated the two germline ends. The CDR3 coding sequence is TGTGCCAGCAGTCCAAGGAACCACAATGAGCAGTTCTTC. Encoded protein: CASSPRNHNEQFF.

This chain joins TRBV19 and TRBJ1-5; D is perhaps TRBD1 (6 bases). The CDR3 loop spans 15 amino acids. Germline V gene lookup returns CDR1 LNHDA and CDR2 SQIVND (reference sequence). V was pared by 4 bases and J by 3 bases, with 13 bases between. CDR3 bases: TGTGCCAGTAGTACCCACGGGGGCGTCAATCAGCCCCAGCATTTT. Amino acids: CASSTHGGVNQPQHF.

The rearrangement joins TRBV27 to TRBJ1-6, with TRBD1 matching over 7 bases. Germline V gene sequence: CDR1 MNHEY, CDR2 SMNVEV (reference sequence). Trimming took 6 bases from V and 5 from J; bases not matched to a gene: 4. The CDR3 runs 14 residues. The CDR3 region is CASRLQGNNSPLHF. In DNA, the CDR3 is TGTGCCAGCAGGCTACAGGGGAATAATTCACCCCTCCACTTT.

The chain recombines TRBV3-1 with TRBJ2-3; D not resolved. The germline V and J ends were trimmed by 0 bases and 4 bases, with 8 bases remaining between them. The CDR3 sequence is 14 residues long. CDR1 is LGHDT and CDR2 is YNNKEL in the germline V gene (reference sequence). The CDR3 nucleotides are TGTGCCAGCAGCCAAGAGCTCAGATCAGATACGCAGTATTTT. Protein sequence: CASSQELRSDTQYF.

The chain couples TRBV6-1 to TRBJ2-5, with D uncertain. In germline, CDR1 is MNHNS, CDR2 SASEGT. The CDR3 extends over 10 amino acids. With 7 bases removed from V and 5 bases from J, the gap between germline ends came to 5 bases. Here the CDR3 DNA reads TGTGCCAGCAAGTCGGAGACCCAGTACTTC. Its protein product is CASKSETQYF.

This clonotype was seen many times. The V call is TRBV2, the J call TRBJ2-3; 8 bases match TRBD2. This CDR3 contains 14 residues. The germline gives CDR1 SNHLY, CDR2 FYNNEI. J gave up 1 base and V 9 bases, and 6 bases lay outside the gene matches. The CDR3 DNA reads TGTGCCAGTTCAGTAGCGGGGCGCACAGATACGCAGTATTTT. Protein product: CASSVAGRTDTQYF.

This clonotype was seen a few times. The CDR3 spells CASSLGVVPTDTQYF. The CDR3 nucleotides are TGTGCCAGCAGTTTAGGAGTAGTCCCCACAGATACGCAGTATTTT. The chain recombines TRBV12-3 or TRBV12-4 with TRBJ2-3; D gene unclear. Trimming shortened V by 1 base and J by 2 bases, and 10 bases separated the two germline ends. CDR3 size: 15 residues.

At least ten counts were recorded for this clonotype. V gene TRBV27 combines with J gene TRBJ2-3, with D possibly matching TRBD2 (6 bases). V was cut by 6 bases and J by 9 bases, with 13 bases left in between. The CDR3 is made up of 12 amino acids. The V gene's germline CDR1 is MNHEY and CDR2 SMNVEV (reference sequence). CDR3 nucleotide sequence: TGTGCCAGCAGCCTTGCGGGGAACACGCAGTATTTT. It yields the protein CASSLAGNTQYF.

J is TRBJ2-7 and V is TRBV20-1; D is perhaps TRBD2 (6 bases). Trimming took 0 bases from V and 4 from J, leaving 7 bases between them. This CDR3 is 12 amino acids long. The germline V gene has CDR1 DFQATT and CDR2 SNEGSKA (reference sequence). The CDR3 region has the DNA TGCAGTGCTAGAGACGCGGGGTACGAGCAGTACTTC. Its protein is CSARDAGYEQYF.

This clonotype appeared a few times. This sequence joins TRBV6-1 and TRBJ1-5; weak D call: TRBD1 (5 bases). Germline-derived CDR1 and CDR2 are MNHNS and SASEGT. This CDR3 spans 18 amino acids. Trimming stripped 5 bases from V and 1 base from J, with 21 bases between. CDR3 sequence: CASSSPGRPAMSNQPQHF. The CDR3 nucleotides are TGTGCCAGCAGTTCACCGGGACGGCCGGCTATGAGCAATCAGCCCCAGCATTTT.

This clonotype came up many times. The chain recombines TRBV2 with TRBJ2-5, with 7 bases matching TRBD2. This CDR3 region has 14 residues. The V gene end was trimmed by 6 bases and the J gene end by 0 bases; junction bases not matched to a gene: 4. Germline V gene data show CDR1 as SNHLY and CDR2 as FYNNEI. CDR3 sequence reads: CASSRGENQETQYF. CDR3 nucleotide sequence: TGTGCCAGCAGCCGGGGGGAGAACCAAGAGACCCAGTACTTC.

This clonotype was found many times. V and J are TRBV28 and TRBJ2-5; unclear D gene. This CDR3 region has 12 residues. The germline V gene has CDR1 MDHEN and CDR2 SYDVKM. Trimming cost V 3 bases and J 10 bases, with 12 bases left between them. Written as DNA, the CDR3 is TGTGCCAGCAGTTTCATGGGGTTTGACCAGTACTTC. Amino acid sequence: CASSFMGFDQYF.

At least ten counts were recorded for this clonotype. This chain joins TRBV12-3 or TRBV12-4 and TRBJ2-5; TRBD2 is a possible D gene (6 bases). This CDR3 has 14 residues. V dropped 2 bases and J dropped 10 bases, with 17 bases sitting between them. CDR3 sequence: CASSLRSGVPSQYF. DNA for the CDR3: TGTGCCAGCAGTTTACGTAGCGGAGTTCCCAGCCAGTACTTC.

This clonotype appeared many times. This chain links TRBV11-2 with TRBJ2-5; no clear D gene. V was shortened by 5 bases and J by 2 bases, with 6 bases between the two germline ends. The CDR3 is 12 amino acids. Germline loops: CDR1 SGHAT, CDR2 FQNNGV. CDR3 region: CASSVVQETQYF. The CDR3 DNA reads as TGTGCCAGCAGCGTAGTGCAAGAGACCCAGTACTTC.

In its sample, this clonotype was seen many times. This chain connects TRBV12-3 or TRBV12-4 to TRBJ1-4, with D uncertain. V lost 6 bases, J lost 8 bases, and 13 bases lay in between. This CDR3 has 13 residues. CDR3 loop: CASSPASGEKLFF. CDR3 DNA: TGTGCCAGCAGCCCCGCCTCGGGCGAAAAACTGTTTTTT.